The rows below give T cell receptor beta chains drawn from one sample of a study of OX40 agonist ivuxolimab in advanced cancers. TCRdb's copy holds only in-frame clones and misses some; the assay was immunoSEQ multiplex PCR. Altogether 30,000 or so clones are present, about 82% being singletons, with the ten largest covering 23%. The source was CD4+ or CD8+ T cells sorted from blood, collected in a trial of the OX40 agonist ivuxolimab. The receptors here all came from an adult with an advanced solid tumor such as melanoma, head and neck, liver or kidney cancer. CDR3s include the opening cysteine and the closing phenylalanine or tryptophan. Each record gives: J gene, V gene, D gene, CDR3 protein. A D gene is named only where the DNA matches it firmly.

J: TRBJ2-5; V: TRBV28; D: TRBD2; CDR3: CASKLAGGPVLLQTQYF
J: TRBJ2-1; V: TRBV5-1; D: TRBD2; CDR3: CASTLAGGYNEQFF
J: TRBJ1-2; V: TRBV5-6; D: TRBD1; CDR3: CASSGTGSVYGYTF
J: TRBJ1-1; V: TRBV29-1; D: TRBD1; CDR3: CSVPQRTGIYTEAFF
J: TRBJ2-1; V: TRBV7-9; D: -; CDR3: CASSFSDTYNEQFF
J: TRBJ1-6; V: TRBV7-8; D: -; CDR3: CASSLAAPYNSPLHF
J: TRBJ1-6; V: TRBV5-1; D: TRBD1; CDR3: CASSSGQGLSSPLHF
J: TRBJ2-2; V: TRBV7-9; D: -; CDR3: CASSDNILAPLTNTGELFF
J: TRBJ2-1; V: TRBV4-1; D: -; CDR3: CASSQGNEQFF
J: TRBJ2-2; V: TRBV7-6; D: TRBD1; CDR3: CASSTPGQGAPGELFF
J: TRBJ1-2; V: TRBV7-9; D: TRBD1; CDR3: CASSLTQGLGENYGYTF
J: TRBJ2-1; V: TRBV4-3; D: -; CDR3: CASSQGRGRSYNEQFF
J: TRBJ2-7; V: TRBV28; D: -; CDR3: CASRARGGGTYEQYF
J: TRBJ2-4; V: TRBV7-9; D: -; CDR3: CASSLTAAKNIQYF
J: TRBJ2-5; V: TRBV7-9; D: TRBD2; CDR3: CASRNGLAGETQYF
J: TRBJ1-3; V: TRBV15; D: TRBD1; CDR3: CATSRDRGFAGNTIYF